The entry that follows covers one TCR beta chain sequence. Trimming cost V 4 bases and J 2 bases; bases outside gene matches: 10. Germline V gene sequence: CDR1 MNHNS, CDR2 SASEGT. This CDR3 has 17 amino acids. The sample belongs to a study of blood T cell repertoires in COVID-19. The overall study: Spain, Italy and the United States supplied samples that represented acute and convalescent COVID-19. Nucleic acid was either cDNA or gDNA, and it came from T cells, B-cell-depleted T cells, or PBMCs.

The repertoire was sequenced with immunoSEQ multiplex PCR; TCRdb's copy has only in-frame clones and lacks some. The sample comprises a few hundred thousand clones, 65% to 85% of which are singletons, and approximately 1.2% rests with the top ten. The clonotype originates from a woman aged 45 to 65 with acute or convalescent COVID-19. The sample was peripheral blood. The J gene is TRBJ1-1, the V gene TRBV6-1, with TRBD1 matching over 10 bases. The CDR3: CASSASRTGGGNTEAFF. Written as DNA, the CDR3 is TGTGCCAGCAGTGCATCCCGGACAGGGGGAGGTAACACTGAAGCTTTCTTT.